This paragraph covers one T cell receptor (beta chain) sequence. The sample comes from a study of technical replicates of blood from several donors. Some clones are missing from TCRdb's copy, which holds only in-frame ones; the method was immunoSEQ multiplex PCR. The table shows fewer than 100,000 clones, with about 95% occurring only once. Germline CDR1 reads MDHEN; CDR2 reads SYDVKM. With 8 bases removed from V and 3 bases from J, the gap between germline ends came to 19 bases. The CDR3 sequence is 15 residues long. This chain connects TRBV28 to TRBJ1-2; tentatively, D is TRBD1 (5 bases). The receptor was derived from a human donor in good health. Input material: T cells isolated from PBMCs. CDR3 protein: CASAFPREGHYGYTF. The CDR3 DNA reads as TGTGCCAGCGCGTTCCCCAGGGAAGGCCACTATGGCTACACCTTC.